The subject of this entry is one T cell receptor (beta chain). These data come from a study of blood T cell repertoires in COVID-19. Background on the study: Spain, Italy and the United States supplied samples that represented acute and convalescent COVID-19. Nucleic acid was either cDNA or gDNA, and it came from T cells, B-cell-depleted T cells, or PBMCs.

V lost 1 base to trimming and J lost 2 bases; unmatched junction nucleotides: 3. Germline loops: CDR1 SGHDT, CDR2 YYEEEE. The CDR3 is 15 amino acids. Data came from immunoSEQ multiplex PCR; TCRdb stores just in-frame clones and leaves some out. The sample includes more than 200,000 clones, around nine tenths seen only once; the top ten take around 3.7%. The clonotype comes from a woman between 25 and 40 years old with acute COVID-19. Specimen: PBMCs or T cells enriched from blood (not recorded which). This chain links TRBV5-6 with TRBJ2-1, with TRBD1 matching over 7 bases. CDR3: CASSLSGTAYNEQFF. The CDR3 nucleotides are TGTGCCAGCAGCTTGTCTGGGACAGCCTACAATGAGCAGTTCTTC.